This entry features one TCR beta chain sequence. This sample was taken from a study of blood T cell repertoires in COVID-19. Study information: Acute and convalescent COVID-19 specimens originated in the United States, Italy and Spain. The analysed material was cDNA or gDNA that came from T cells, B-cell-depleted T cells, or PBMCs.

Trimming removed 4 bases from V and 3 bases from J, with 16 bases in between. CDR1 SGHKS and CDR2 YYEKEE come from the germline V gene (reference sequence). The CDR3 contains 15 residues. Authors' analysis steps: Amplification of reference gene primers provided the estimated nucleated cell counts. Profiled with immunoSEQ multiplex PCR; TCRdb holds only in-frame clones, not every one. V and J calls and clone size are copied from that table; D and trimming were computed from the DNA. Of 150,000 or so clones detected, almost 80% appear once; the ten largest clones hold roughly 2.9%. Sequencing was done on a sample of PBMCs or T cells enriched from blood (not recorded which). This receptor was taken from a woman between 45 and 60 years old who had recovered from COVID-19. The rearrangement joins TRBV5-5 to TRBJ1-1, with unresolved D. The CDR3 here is CASSVIGRLDTEAFF. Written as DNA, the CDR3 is TGTGCCAGCAGCGTGATCGGGAGGCTTGACACTGAAGCTTTCTTT.